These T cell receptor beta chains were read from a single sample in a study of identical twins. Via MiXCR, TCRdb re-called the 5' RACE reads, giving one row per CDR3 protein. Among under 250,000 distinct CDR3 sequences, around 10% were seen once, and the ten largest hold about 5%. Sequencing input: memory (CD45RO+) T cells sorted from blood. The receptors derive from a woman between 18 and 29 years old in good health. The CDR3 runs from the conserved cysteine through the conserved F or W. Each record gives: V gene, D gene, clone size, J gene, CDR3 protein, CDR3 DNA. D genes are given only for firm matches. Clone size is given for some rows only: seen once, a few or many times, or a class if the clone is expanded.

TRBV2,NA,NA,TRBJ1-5,CASRRADNQPQHF,TGTGCCAGCAGGAGGGCAGACAATCAGCCCCAGCATTTT
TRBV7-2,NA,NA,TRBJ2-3,CASSSKAGRTDTQYF,TGTGCCAGCAGCTCAAAGGCAGGGCGGACAGATACGCAGTATTTT
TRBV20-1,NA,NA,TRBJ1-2,CSARDAGVYGYTF,TGCAGTGCTAGAGATGCAGGGGTCTATGGCTACACCTTC
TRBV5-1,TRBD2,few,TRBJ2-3,CASSLALAGDTDTQYF,TGCGCCAGCAGCTTGGCCCTAGCGGGGGACACAGATACGCAGTATTTT
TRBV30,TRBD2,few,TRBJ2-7,CAWKGLAAYEQYF,TGTGCCTGGAAGGGACTAGCGGCCTACGAGCAGTACTTC
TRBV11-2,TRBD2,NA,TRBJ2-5,CASSLGGLAMKTQYF,TGTGCCAGCAGCTTAGGGGGACTAGCTATGAAGACCCAGTACTTC
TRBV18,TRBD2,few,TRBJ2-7,CASSPWSGRADEQYF,TGTGCCAGCTCACCATGGAGCGGGAGGGCGGATGAGCAGTACTTC
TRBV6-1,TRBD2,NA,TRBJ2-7,CASSARLASYEQYF,TGTGCCAGCAGCGCAAGACTAGCTTCCTACGAGCAGTACTTC
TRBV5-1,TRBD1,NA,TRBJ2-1,CASSNDRGSNEQFF,TGCGCCAGCAGCAACGACAGGGGAAGCAATGAGCAGTTCTTC
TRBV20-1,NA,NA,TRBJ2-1,CSASMLLGVHNEQFF,TGCAGTGCTAGTATGTTGTTGGGGGTACACAATGAGCAGTTCTTC
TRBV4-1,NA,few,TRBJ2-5,CASSQARQVVAGETQYF,TGCGCCAGCAGCCAAGCTCGACAGGTTGTTGCGGGGGAGACCCAGTACTTC
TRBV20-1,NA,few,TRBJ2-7,CSARDIGPLGSYEQYF,TGCAGTGCTAGAGATATTGGTCCCCTGGGTTCCTACGAGCAGTACTTC
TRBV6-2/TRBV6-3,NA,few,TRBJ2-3,CASSSWGMGTDTQYF,TGTGCCAGCAGTTCATGGGGGATGGGCACAGATACGCAGTATTTT
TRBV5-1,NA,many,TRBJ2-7,CASSLDGTRYYEQYF,TGCGCCAGCAGCTTGGATGGGACAAGATACTACGAGCAGTACTTC
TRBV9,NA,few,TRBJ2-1,CASSVAAGVGYNEQFF,TGTGCCAGCAGCGTAGCTGCAGGGGTGGGCTACAATGAGCAGTTCTTC
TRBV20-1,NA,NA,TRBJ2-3,CSARAGSGPLTDTQYF,TGCAGTGCTAGAGCTGGTAGCGGACCCCTCACAGATACGCAGTATTTT
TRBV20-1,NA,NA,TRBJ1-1,CSARMTVNTEAFF,TGCAGTGCTAGAATGACAGTGAACACTGAAGCTTTCTTT
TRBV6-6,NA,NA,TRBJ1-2,CASSYQNGYTF,TGTGCCAGCAGTTACCAGAATGGCTACACCTTC
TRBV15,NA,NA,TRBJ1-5,CATSREEVWGNQPQHF,TGTGCCACCAGCAGAGAGGAGGTGTGGGGCAATCAGCCCCAGCATTTT
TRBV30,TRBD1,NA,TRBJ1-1,CAWKGQPNTEAFF,TGTGCCTGGAAGGGACAGCCGAACACTGAAGCTTTCTTT
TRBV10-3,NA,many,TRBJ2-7,CAIRHRQESYEQYF,TGTGCCATCAGACATCGACAGGAGTCCTACGAGCAGTACTTC
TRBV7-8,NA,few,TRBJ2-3,CASSYHTDTQYF,TGTGCCAGCAGCTACCACACAGATACGCAGTATTTT
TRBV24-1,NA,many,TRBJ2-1,CATSASSSSHNEQFF,TGTGCCACCAGTGCATCGTCTAGCAGCCACAATGAGCAGTTCTTC
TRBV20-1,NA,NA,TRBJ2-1,CSVQGSGNEQFF,TGCAGTGTACAAGGGAGCGGCAATGAGCAGTTCTTC
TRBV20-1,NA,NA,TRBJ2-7,CSALPQGLGYEQYF,TGCAGTGCCCTCCCCCAGGGTTTGGGTTACGAGCAGTACTTC
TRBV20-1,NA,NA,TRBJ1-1,CRSTRSTEAFF,TGCAGGTCTACACGGAGCACTGAAGCTTTCTTT
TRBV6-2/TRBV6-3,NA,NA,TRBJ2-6,CASRRIQGGASISGANVLTF,TGTGCCAGCAGACGGATCCAGGGTGGAGCTTCCATATCTGGGGCCAACGTCCTGACTTTC
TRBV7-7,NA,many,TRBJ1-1,CASSLAEGQEAFF,TGTGCTAGCAGCTTAGCGGAAGGGCAGGAAGCTTTCTTT
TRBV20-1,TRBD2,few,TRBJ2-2,CSARDNQRETGELFF,TGCAGTGCTAGAGATAACCAGCGGGAGACCGGGGAGCTGTTTTTT
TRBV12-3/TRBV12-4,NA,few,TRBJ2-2,CASSFGRAGELFF,TGTGCCAGCAGTTTTGGTCGCGCCGGGGAGCTGTTTTTT
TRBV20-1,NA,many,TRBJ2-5,CSASLGSKGETQYF,TGCAGTGCCTCCCTAGGATCGAAAGGGGAGACCCAGTACTTC
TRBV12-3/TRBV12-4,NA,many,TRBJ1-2,CASSFTGSLNYGYTF,TGTGCCAGCAGTTTCACGGGATCTCTAAACTATGGCTACACCTTC
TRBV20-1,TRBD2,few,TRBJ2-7,CSARGLAAGGSWEQYF,TGCAGTGCTAGAGGCCTGGCAGCGGGGGGATCCTGGGAGCAGTACTTC